These T cell receptor beta chains were read from a single sample in a study of blood T cell repertoires in COVID-19. Some clones are missing from TCRdb's copy, which holds only in-frame ones; the method was immunoSEQ multiplex PCR. The sample carries just under 150,000 clones, more than 80% recorded once. The source material was peripheral blood. The receptors derive from a human donor in a cohort sampled during active COVID-19. CDR3s include the opening cysteine and the closing phenylalanine or tryptophan. D genes are given only for firm matches. Size values are once, few and many counts, or a class for expanded clones, and some rows have none.

abundance	d_gene	v_gene	j_gene	CDR3nt	CDR3aa
.	TRBD1	TRBV2	TRBJ2-5	TGTGCCAGCAAAGAGGACAGGGGCCCCCAGTACTTC	CASKEDRGPQYF
.	.	TRBV5-3	TRBJ2-7	TGTGCCAGAAGCCCAGCGTGGACCGGGGCCTACGAGCAGTACTTC	CARSPAWTGAYEQYF
.	.	TRBV5-8	TRBJ2-6	TGTGCCAGCAGCTTTGACTTCTCTGGGGCCAACGTCCTGACTTTC	CASSFDFSGANVLTF
.	TRBD2	TRBV15	TRBJ2-5	TGTGCCACCAGCAGAGATCCAGCGGGGGGTCGGAAAGAGACCCAGTACTTC	CATSRDPAGGRKETQYF
once	TRBD1	TRBV7-3	TRBJ2-3	TGTGCCAGCAGCTCGTATCCGGGACAGGGAACAGATACGCAGTATTTT	CASSSYPGQGTDTQYF
.	.	TRBV30	TRBJ2-1	TGTGCCTGGAGCAGGGAAGACGGTAGCTCCTACAATGAGCAGTTCTTC	CAWSREDGSSYNEQFF
.	TRBD1	TRBV28	TRBJ2-7	TGTGCCAGCAGGACTTTCCGGGACAGCTCCTACGAGCAGTACTTC	CASRTFRDSSYEQYF
few	.	TRBV6-6	TRBJ2-1	TGTGCCAGCATCCCCAGGCCGTCCGAGACATACATTGAGCAGTTCTTC	CASIPRPSETYIEQFF
.	.	TRBV7-3	TRBJ2-5	TGTGCCAGCAGCTTAACGGAGAAGACCCAGTACTTC	CASSLTEKTQYF
.	TRBD1	TRBV11-2	TRBJ2-7	TGTGCCAGCAGCTCGCTGGGGACAGGGTACGAGCAGTACTTC	CASSSLGTGYEQYF
.	.	TRBV7-2	TRBJ2-5	TGTGCCAGCAGCCTAGAGACAGTATACCAAGAGACCCAGTACTTC	CASSLETVYQETQYF
once	.	TRBV28	TRBJ1-1	TGTGCCAGCATCATAAGGGGGAGGAACACTGAAGCTTTCTTT	CASIIRGRNTEAFF
large	.	TRBV7-2	TRBJ2-7	TGTGCCAGCAGCTTAGGGGCGGGGGCAACCTACGAGCAGTACTTC	CASSLGAGATYEQYF
.	TRBD1	TRBV2	TRBJ2-7	TGTGCCAGCAATACGGACAGGGGCCCCTACGAGCAGTACTTC	CASNTDRGPYEQYF
once	.	TRBV29-1	TRBJ2-3	TGCAGCGTTGGATGGAGGGGGCCGGGGACAGATACGCAGTATTTT	CSVGWRGPGTDTQYF
.	.	TRBV5-1	TRBJ2-2	TGCGCCAGCAGCTTGAGACAAGACAACACCGGGGAGCTGTTTTTT	CASSLRQDNTGELFF
.	TRBD1	TRBV19	TRBJ2-3	TGTGCCAGTAGGGTGGACAGGAGCACAGATACGCAGTATTTT	CASRVDRSTDTQYF
once	TRBD1	TRBV5-4	TRBJ2-5	TGTGCCAGCAGCTTGGCGGGACAGGGAGGGGCAGAGACCCAGTACTTC	CASSLAGQGGAETQYF
.	.	TRBV5-1	TRBJ1-4	TGCGCCAGCAGCTTGTACCCAGGGAGGGGTGAAAAACTGTTTTTT	CASSLYPGRGEKLFF
many	TRBD2	TRBV7-2	TRBJ2-1	TGTGCCAGCAGCTTATTTTCCGGGACTAGCGGATACAATGAGCAGTTCTTC	CASSLFSGTSGYNEQFF
.	.	TRBV25-1	TRBJ1-2	TGTGCCAGCAGTGAATGGGGGACTCAGGGCCACTATGGCTACACCTTC	CASSEWGTQGHYGYTF
few	.	TRBV19	TRBJ1-6	TGTGCCAGTAGTGAGATAAGCTCCTATAATTCACCCCTCCACTTT	CASSEISSYNSPLHF
.	.	TRBV29-1	TRBJ1-1	TGCAGCGTTGAGTTGGGGCCTCGGACTGAAGCTTTCTTT	CSVELGPRTEAFF
.	TRBD2	TRBV6-1	TRBJ2-1	TGTGCCAGCAGTGAGGGACTAGGGGCCAATGAGCAGTTCTTC	CASSEGLGANEQFF
.	TRBD1	TRBV2	TRBJ1-4	TGTGCCAGCAGTGAAGTGTCAGGGGGCATCACTAATGAAAAACTGTTTTTT	CASSEVSGGITNEKLFF
.	.	TRBV5-8	TRBJ1-1	TGTGCCAGCAGCTTGGAATCAGCGGCTTTCTTT	CASSLESAAFF
few	TRBD1	TRBV18	TRBJ2-7	TGTGCCAGCTCACCCGGACAGGGCGAGCAGTACTTC	CASSPGQGEQYF
.	.	TRBV29-1	TRBJ2-5	TGCAGCGTTGAAAGTGGGTCCGCAGGGGCCCAGTACTTC	CSVESGSAGAQYF
.	TRBD2	TRBV5-1	TRBJ2-5	TGCGCCAGCAGCTTGGCCGGGACTACAGAGACCCAGTACTTC	CASSLAGTTETQYF
.	TRBD1	TRBV5-6	TRBJ1-4	TGTGCCAGCAGCTCAACAGGGGTGACAAATGAAAAACTGTTTTTT	CASSSTGVTNEKLFF
.	TRBD1	TRBV5-1	TRBJ2-2	TGCGCCAGCAGCCTTGGACAGGGGATCGGCACCGGGGAGCTGTTTTTT	CASSLGQGIGTGELFF
.	TRBD2	TRBV9	TRBJ2-3	TGTGCCAGCAGCGAGGGAGCGGGAGGGACGGCCCCAGGGGATACGCAGTATTTT	CASSEGAGGTAPGDTQYF
.	TRBD1	TRBV6-5	TRBJ1-4	TGTGCCAGCAGTTACGGGACAGGGTATCCAAGACTGTTTTTT	CASSYGTGYPRLFF
.	TRBD1	TRBV29-1	TRBJ1-2	TGCAGCGTTGGCAGGGACAGGGGGCGAGCTAACTATGGCTACACCTTC	CSVGRDRGRANYGYTF
once	.	TRBV4-2	TRBJ2-2	TGTGCCAGCGGCGCTCTTGCAGGAAACACCGGGGAGCTGTTTTTT	CASGALAGNTGELFF
.	TRBD2	TRBV7-2	TRBJ2-4	TGTGCCAGCAGCTCCTGGGCTAGCGGGGGAAACATTCAGTACTTC	CASSSWASGGNIQYF
.	TRBD2	TRBV5-8	TRBJ2-3	TGTGCCAGCAGCTTGGGGGTAGCGGGTAGCACAGATACGCAGTATTTT	CASSLGVAGSTDTQYF
.	.	TRBV12-3/TRBV12-4	TRBJ2-2	TGTGCCAGCAGTTTCGTCCCCGGGGAGCTGTTTTTT	CASSFVPGELFF
.	.	TRBV7-2	TRBJ1-1	TGTGCCAGCAGCTACGGGGTCACGGGAACTGAAGCTTTCTTT	CASSYGVTGTEAFF
.	TRBD2	TRBV2	TRBJ2-2	TGTGCTGGCGGGGGGACGACGAACACCGGGGAGCTGTTTTTT	CAGGGTTNTGELFF
.	TRBD1	TRBV11-3	TRBJ1-6	TGTGCCAGCAGCCTGACAGGGACCGATTCACCCCTCCACTTT	CASSLTGTDSPLHF
.	.	TRBV5-6	TRBJ1-6	TGTGCCAGCACCTTGAGGGGAAATAATTCACCCCTCCACTTT	CASTLRGNNSPLHF
once	TRBD2	TRBV19	TRBJ2-3	TGTGCCAGTAGTAAGCGACTAGCCGCAAGCACAGATACGCAGTATTTT	CASSKRLAASTDTQYF
.	.	TRBV30	TRBJ2-5	TGTGCCTGGAGTGCAGGGGCGTCCACCCAAGAGACCCAGTACTTC	CAWSAGASTQETQYF
once	.	TRBV28	TRBJ1-1	TGTGCCAGCAGTTATCCGCGAAGGGGCACTGAAGCTTTCTTT	CASSYPRRGTEAFF
.	TRBD2	TRBV5-1	TRBJ2-1	TGCGCCAGCAGCTCGCCTAGCGGGGGGAATGAGCAGTTCTTC	CASSSPSGGNEQFF
.	TRBD2	TRBV5-1	TRBJ2-3	TGCGCCAGCAGCTTGGCCCCAGGCGGGGGAGCAGATACGCAGTATTTT	CASSLAPGGGADTQYF
.	TRBD1	TRBV6-6	TRBJ1-2	TGTGCCAGCAGTTCACTTGGACAGGGGTATGGCTACACCTTC	CASSSLGQGYGYTF
.	.	TRBV9	TRBJ1-3	TGTGCCAGCAGCGTAGAACAGGGAGGGAACACCATATATTTT	CASSVEQGGNTIYF
once	TRBD1	TRBV2	TRBJ2-5	TGTGCCAGCAGTGGAAGGACAGGGAGCCAAGAGACCCAGTACTTC	CASSGRTGSQETQYF
.	TRBD1	TRBV19	TRBJ1-1	TGTGCCAGTAGTATAGATAGGGGGCTGGTTGGTATGGAGGCTGAAGCTTTCTTT	CASSIDRGLVGMEAEAFF
.	TRBD1	TRBV18	TRBJ1-2	TGTGCCAGCTCACCACCCCGGGACAGAAACTATGGCTACACCTTC	CASSPPRDRNYGYTF
.	.	TRBV14	TRBJ2-5	TGTGCCAGCAGCCAAGAGCACAGGGTTGGAGAGACCCAGTACTTC	CASSQEHRVGETQYF
.	.	TRBV14	TRBJ1-3	TGTGCCAGCAGCCAAGGGGGAGGCTCTGGAAACACCATATATTTT	CASSQGGGSGNTIYF
.	TRBD2	TRBV6-4	TRBJ2-2	TGTGCCAGCTCGACTAGCGGGCAGAACACCGGGGAGCTGTTTTTT	CASSTSGQNTGELFF